The 32 T cell receptor beta chains below come from one sample, sequenced in a study of blood T cell repertoires in COVID-19. Profiled with immunoSEQ multiplex PCR; TCRdb holds only in-frame clones, not every one. The sample records roughly 14,000 clones, approximately 83% being singletons. Input material: peripheral blood. The receptor source for this set is a human donor in a cohort sampled during active COVID-19.

In its sample, this clone was seen once. The chain couples TRBV5-6 to TRBJ1-6; D possibly corresponds to TRBD1 (5 bases). The CDR3 sequence is 14 residues long. V was cut by 0 bases and J by 9 bases, with 10 bases left in between. Germline CDR1 reads SGHDT; CDR2 reads YYEEEE. The CDR3 bases are TGTGCCAGCAGCTTGGGACAGCTCGTTTCACCCCTCCACTTT. Its translation is CASSLGQLVSPLHF.

V and J are TRBV15 and TRBJ2-7; 7 nucleotides match TRBD1. The CDR3 extends over 14 amino acids. Germline lookup yields CDR1 LNHNV and CDR2 YYDKDF (reference sequence). The ends lost 3 bases at V and 3 bases at J; junction bases unmatched: 5. The chain's CDR3 is CATSSHRGGYEQYF. DNA for the CDR3: TGTGCCACCAGCAGCCACAGGGGCGGCTACGAGCAGTACTTC.

The chain has TRBV3-1 (or the pseudogene TRBV3-2) and TRBJ1-2; 9 nucleotides match TRBD1. This CDR3 contains 15 residues. CDR1 and CDR2 from the germline V gene are LGHDT and YNNKEL (reference sequence). The V and J ends lost 4 bases and 3 bases, in that order; junction bases with no gene match: 6. CDR3 region: CASSPWTGEDYGYTF. The CDR3 coding sequence is TGTGCCAGCAGCCCCTGGACAGGGGAAGACTATGGCTACACCTTC.

Only a few counts were recorded for this clone. This sequence joins TRBV6-2 or TRBV6-3 and TRBJ1-2, with 8 bases matching TRBD1. Germline V gene lookup returns CDR1 MNHEY and CDR2 SVGEGT. The CDR3 totals 14 residues. Unmatched junction bases numbered 8, after V lost 6 bases and J lost 5 bases. CDR3 residues: CASSGQGQGYGYTF. Here the CDR3 DNA reads TGTGCCAGCAGCGGACAGGGCCAAGGGTATGGCTACACCTTC.

J is TRBJ1-5 and V is TRBV27; D perhaps matches TRBD1 (5 bases). From germline, CDR1 is MNHEY and CDR2 SMNVEV (reference sequence). V lost 0 bases, J lost 3 bases, and 12 bases lay in between. The CDR3 is 16 residues long. CDR3 in DNA: TGTGCCAGCAGTTTATCGGGCAGGGTGTCCAATCAGCCCCAGCATTTT. Residues: CASSLSGRVSNQPQHF.

V and J are TRBV5-4 and TRBJ2-7; 7 bases fit TRBD1. Looked up from germline, CDR1 is SGHNT and CDR2 is YYREEE (reference sequence). The junction had 11 bases not matched to a gene; V was cut back by 4 bases and J by 7 bases. This CDR3 region has 14 residues. The CDR3 region is CASSSKTGSREQYF. The CDR3 DNA is TGTGCCAGCAGCAGCAAGACAGGGAGTCGAGAGCAGTACTTC. Drawing the rest from reference TRBV5-4 and TRBJ2-7, the complete variable domain is ETGVTQSPTHLIKTRGQQVTLRCSSQSGHNTVSWYQQALGQGPQFIFQYYREEENGRGNFPPRFSGLQFPNYSSELNVNALELDDSALYLCASSSKTGSREQYFGPGTRLTVT.

This chain uses TRBV5-1 with TRBJ2-5; TRBD1 is a possible D gene (6 bases). The V end was cut by 4 bases, the J end by 4 bases, with 14 bases between. There are 14 residues in the CDR3. Germline values: CDR1 SGHRS, CDR2 YFSETQ. DNA for the CDR3: TGCGCCAGCAGCCGAGGGACACTGGGAGAGACCCAGTACTTC. This codes for CASSRGTLGETQYF.

This clone was seen only once. CDR3 nucleotides: TGTGCCACCAGTGATACAGGGAAGGGGCGGAATGAGCAGTTCTTC. Translating it yields CATSDTGKGRNEQFF. The chain couples TRBV24-1 to TRBJ2-1; D is perhaps TRBD1 (6 bases). Germline CDR1 and CDR2: KGHDR and SFDVKD. The CDR3 sequence is 15 residues long. Trimming cost V 3 bases and J 7 bases, with 15 bases left between them.

This chain uses TRBV9 with TRBJ2-7, with a possible D match to TRBD1 (5 bases). The CDR3 consists of 16 residues. V lost 3 bases and J lost 2, with 18 bases in between. Germline V gene data show CDR1 as SGDLS and CDR2 as YYNGEE. As DNA, the CDR3 is TGTGCCAGCAGCGAGGCCCCCCAGGGCGTTCCCTACGAGCAGTACTTC. It specifies CASSEAPQGVPYEQYF.

This chain joins TRBV4-1 and TRBJ1-5; the match to TRBD1 covers 11 bases. Per germline, CDR1 MGHRA and CDR2 YSYEKL. After removal of 4 bases from V and 4 bases from J, the junction contained 3 bases not matched to a gene. The CDR3 loop spans 15 amino acids. The CDR3 sequence: CASSPGQGGNQPQHF. The DNA for the CDR3 is TGCGCCAGCAGCCCGGGACAGGGGGGAAATCAGCCCCAGCATTTT.

In nucleotides, the CDR3 is TGCGCCAGCAACAAGGGACTAGCGGGGCTGAGTACGCAGTATTTT. Amino acids: CASNKGLAGLSTQYF. The rearrangement joins TRBV10-2 to TRBJ2-3; TRBD2 aligns across 13 bases. The length of the CDR3 is 15 residues. Germline trimming cut 7 bases from V and 8 bases from J; bases unmatched to any gene: 9. Per germline, CDR1 WSHSY and CDR2 SAAADI.

The chain joins TRBV7-8 to TRBJ1-2, with D possibly being TRBD1 (5 bases). V lost 4 bases to trimming and J lost 4 bases, with 16 bases between them. The CDR3 totals 15 residues. Germline V gene data show CDR1 as SGHVS and CDR2 as FQNEAQ. The CDR3 is CASSSPRTGGYGYTF. CDR3 bases: TGTGCCAGCAGCTCCCCCAGGACCGGGGGCTATGGCTACACCTTC.

The CDR3 spells CASSKEGASGGARAEQYF. In DNA form, the CDR3 reads TGTGCCAGCAGCAAAGAAGGAGCTAGCGGGGGGGCTCGGGCCGAGCAGTACTTC. V gene TRBV21-1 combines with J gene TRBJ2-7; no DNA check was done on the table's D call, TRBD2. TRBV21-1 is a pseudogene segment. This CDR3 comprises 18 residues.

The rearrangement links TRBV3-1 (or the pseudogene TRBV3-2) to TRBJ1-5, with D possibly being TRBD1 (5 bases). Per germline, CDR1 LGHDT and CDR2 YNNKEL (reference sequence). Trimming cost V 1 base and J 3 bases, with 7 bases left between them. This CDR3 contains 14 residues. DNA of the CDR3: TGTGCCAGCAGCCAAGCGGGGGTCAATCAGCCCCAGCATTTT. This sequence encodes CASSQAGVNQPQHF.

This chain uses TRBV10-3 with TRBJ1-2, with no clear D. The CDR3 consists of 12 residues. Looked up from germline, CDR1 is ENHRY and CDR2 is SYGVKD. V was trimmed by 4 bases and J by 4 bases, leaving 7 bases between them. The CDR3 sequence: CAISGSVYGYTF. CDR3 sequence (DNA): TGTGCCATCAGTGGGTCCGTCTATGGCTACACCTTC.

The J gene is TRBJ2-7, the V gene TRBV7-2; 12 bases line up with TRBD2. The CDR3 contains 18 residues. Germline V CDR1 and CDR2: SGHTA, FQGNSA. V trimming: 2 bases; J trimming: 4 bases; junction bases outside the gene matches: 12. The CDR3 is CASSLKETLAGGQYEQYF. Written as DNA, the CDR3 is TGTGCCAGCAGCTTAAAGGAGACCCTAGCGGGGGGGCAGTACGAGCAGTACTTC.

The J gene is TRBJ1-2, the V gene TRBV5-6; D may be TRBD1 (6 bases). This CDR3 contains 15 residues. V was cut by 4 bases and J by 1 base, with 14 bases left in between. Germline CDR1 and CDR2: SGHDT and YYEEEE. The CDR3 region is CASSADSFHNYGYTF. For the CDR3, the DNA is TGTGCCAGCAGCGCGGACAGCTTCCATAACTATGGCTACACCTTC.

This clone counts as medium-sized. The chain is built from TRBV10-3 and TRBJ2-7; D ambiguous. Germline CDR1 is ENHRY and CDR2 is SYGVKD. This CDR3 comprises 12 residues. V shed 2 bases and J shed 3 bases, with 5 bases lying between them. CDR3 sequence (DNA): TGTGCCATCAGTGAGACTGGCTACGAGCAGTACTTC. This gives the protein CAISETGYEQYF.

V gene TRBV10-3 combines with J gene TRBJ1-6; no clear D. The CDR3 length is 14 residues. V was pared by 6 bases and J by 4 bases, with 10 bases between. Germline values: CDR1 ENHRY, CDR2 SYGVKD. The CDR3 reads CAIRPGPYNSPLHF. The CDR3 coding sequence is TGTGCCATCAGACCAGGCCCTTATAATTCACCCCTCCACTTT.

This clone was seen a handful of times. The V gene is TRBV7-6, the J gene TRBJ2-6, with 13 bases lining up with TRBD2. Germline trimming cut 4 bases from V and 1 base from J; bases unmatched to any gene: 13. This CDR3 has 21 residues. The V gene's germline CDR1 is SGHVS and CDR2 FNYEAQ. The DNA for the CDR3 is TGTGCCAGCAGCTCCCAGGGACTAGCGGGACTAGCGGGATCTGGGGCCAACGTCCTGACTTTC. Its translation: CASSSQGLAGLAGSGANVLTF.

This clone was found a few times. This rearrangement joins TRBV10-3 to TRBJ1-5; 7 nucleotides align to TRBD1. The CDR3 has 13 residues. CDR1 is ENHRY and CDR2 is SYGVKD in the germline V gene. The V segment lost 10 bases and the J segment 3 bases; nucleotides outside the gene matches: 6. Here the CDR3 reads CATRDSTNQPQHF. CDR3 coding DNA: TGTGCCACCCGGGACAGCACCAATCAGCCCCAGCATTTT.

This chain connects TRBV7-6 to TRBJ1-4; 7 bases are a match to TRBD1. This CDR3 contains 15 residues. The germline V gene encodes CDR1 SGHVS and CDR2 FNYEAQ. V was clipped by 2 bases and J by 7 bases; unmatched bases: 7. CDR3: CASSLTDRVFEKLFF. The CDR3 DNA sequence: TGTGCCAGCAGCTTAACTGACAGGGTTTTTGAAAAACTGTTTTTT. Based on the CDR3 plus reference TRBV7-6 and TRBJ1-4, the full variable domain is GAGVSQSPRYKVTKRGQDVALRCDPISGHVSLYWYRQALGQGPEFLTYFNYEAQQDKSGLPNDRFSAERPEGSISTLTIQRTEQRDSAMYRCASSLTDRVFEKLFFGSGTQLSVL.

The V gene is TRBV5-1, the J gene TRBJ2-7; TRBD1 might be the D (6 bases). V gave up 1 base and J gave up 5 bases, with 13 bases separating them. Germline V gene sequence: CDR1 SGHRS, CDR2 YFSETQ. The CDR3 contains 14 residues. This CDR3 is CASSLLAHRDEQYF. Written as DNA, the CDR3 is TGCGCCAGCAGCTTGTTGGCCCACAGGGACGAGCAGTACTTC. Variable domain in full (rest from reference TRBV5-1 and TRBJ2-7): KAGVTQTPRYLIKTRGQQVTLSCSPISGHRSVSWYQQTPGQGLQFLFEYFSETQRNKGNFPGRFSGRQFSNSRSEMNVSTLELGDSALYLCASSLLAHRDEQYFGPGTRLTVT.

This clone was observed a handful of times. The rearrangement joins TRBV4-1 to TRBJ1-3; TRBD1 matches at 7 bases. CDR1 and CDR2 from the germline V gene are MGHRA and YSYEKL. CDR3 size: 16 residues. Trimming cost V 3 bases and J 3 bases; bases outside gene matches: 8. This CDR3 is CASSQDPGGGGNTIYF. CDR3 bases: TGCGCCAGCAGCCAGGACCCAGGGGGAGGTGGAAACACCATATATTTT.

V is TRBV15 and J is TRBJ2-1; 9 bases map to TRBD1. The germline gives CDR1 LNHNV, CDR2 YYDKDF (reference sequence). V was pared by 0 bases and J by 4 bases, with 7 bases of the junction left unmatched. This CDR3 region has 17 residues. The CDR3 region is CATSRDPRTGDYNEQFF. The CDR3 coding sequence is TGTGCCACCAGCAGAGATCCGAGGACAGGGGATTACAATGAGCAGTTCTTC.

V and J are TRBV7-2 and TRBJ2-7; D may be TRBD1 (6 bases). Germline CDR1 and CDR2: SGHTA and FQGNSA. The V end was cut by 1 base, the J end by 4 bases, with 14 bases between. This CDR3 has 15 residues. This CDR3 reads CASSLGGLTPYEQYF. The CDR3 bases are TGTGCCAGCAGCTTAGGGGGGCTTACTCCTTACGAGCAGTACTTC.

J is TRBJ1-2 and V is TRBV6-2 or TRBV6-3; D is undetermined. CDR1 and CDR2 (germline): MNHEY, SVGEGT. This CDR3 has 15 amino acids. Trimming shortened V by 0 bases and J by 2 bases, and 10 bases separated the two germline ends. As DNA, the CDR3 is TGTGCCAGCAGTTACTCTAGCTTCCCCAACTATGGCTACACCTTC. Translated, it gives CASSYSSFPNYGYTF.

The chain carries TRBV12-3 or TRBV12-4 and TRBJ1-1; D remains unclear. The length of the CDR3 is 12 residues. V dropped 3 bases and J dropped 4 bases, with 6 bases sitting between them. The CDR3 loop reads CASSFVSTEAFF. The CDR3 DNA is TGTGCCAGCAGTTTCGTTAGCACTGAAGCTTTCTTT.

V is TRBV5-1 and J is TRBJ2-2, with TRBD1 matching 9 bases. The junction had 8 bases not matched to a gene; V was cut back by 7 bases and J by 7 bases. The germline V gene encodes CDR1 SGHRS and CDR2 YFSETQ. This CDR3 contains 14 residues. The CDR3 loop is CASSGQGTVGELFF. The CDR3 bases are TGCGCCAGCTCGGGACAGGGCACGGTCGGGGAGCTGTTTTTT.

The genes are TRBV10-1 and TRBJ1-1, with TRBD1 matching 7 bases. Trimming took 8 bases from V and 3 from J; bases not matched to a gene: 18. The germline V gene has CDR1 WNHNN and CDR2 SYGVQD (reference sequence). The CDR3 is 17 residues long. CDR3 sequence (DNA): TGCGCCAGCGGAATGAGCGTGACAGGGATGTCGGACACTGAAGCTTTCTTT. Translated, it gives CASGMSVTGMSDTEAFF.

The CDR3 bases are TGTGCTAGTGGCCAAGACAGGGCGGGCAATCAGCCCCAGCATTTT. Amino acids: CASGQDRAGNQPQHF. The rearrangement links TRBV12-5 to TRBJ1-5; 7 bases agree with TRBD1. V was clipped by 6 bases and J by 2 bases; unmatched bases: 7. This CDR3 comprises 15 residues. The germline V gene encodes CDR1 LGHNT and CDR2 FRNRAP.

This rearrangement joins TRBV6-5 to TRBJ2-3; D is undetermined. Germline V lookup: CDR1 MNHEY, CDR2 SVGAGI. V was cut by 5 bases and J by 1 base, with 13 bases left in between. The CDR3 consists of 15 residues. In DNA, the CDR3 is TGTGCCAGCAGTCAAAAACCAACACGCACAGATACGCAGTATTTT. This translates into CASSQKPTRTDTQYF.